This T cell receptor (beta chain) was obtained from a study of Ad26.COV2.S vaccination and SARS-CoV-2 variants. The data were produced by immunoSEQ multiplex PCR, yet TCRdb's version contains in-frame clones alone and is incomplete. The table has some 520,000 clones, roughly 89% seen once. Sample treatment: around 19 received Ad26.COV2.S at low or high dose, single or two shots; roughly five received placebo; per-sample allocation not given. Sampling was done on day 63 after the first vaccine or placebo injection. CDR3 length: 14 amino acids. Per germline, CDR1 SQVTM and CDR2 ANQGSEA. Trimming stripped 6 bases from V and 4 bases from J, with 16 bases between.

Sequencing used peripheral blood, obtained in a trial of Ad26.COV2.S vaccine versus placebo. The sequence came from a person between 18 and 65 years old who received the Ad26.COV2.S COVID-19 vaccine or a placebo. This rearrangement joins TRBV29-1 to TRBJ2-1; perhaps TRBD2 as D (6 bases). In nucleotides, the CDR3 is TGCAGCGTGGCTAGCGCCTTAGCGTACAATGAGCAGTTCTTC. Its translation: CSVASALAYNEQFF.